The 27 T cell receptor beta chains in this list originate from one sample, sequenced in a study of blood T cell repertoires in COVID-19. Data came from immunoSEQ multiplex PCR; TCRdb stores just in-frame clones and leaves some out. The sample lists about 41,000 clones, around 80% occurring once. The sample was peripheral blood. The receptors derive from a woman aged 80 or older with active or convalescent COVID-19.

The CDR3 DNA sequence: TGTGCCAGTAGTCTCCCTAGGGAGGCAGGCAATCAGCCCCAGCATTTT. This gives the protein CASSLPREAGNQPQHF. The chain links TRBV19 to TRBJ1-5; D remains unclear. V was cut by 5 bases and J by 2 bases, with 16 bases left in between. Looked up from germline, CDR1 is LNHDA and CDR2 is SQIVND (reference sequence). The CDR3 has 16 residues.

The chain uses TRBV7-8 and TRBJ1-1, with TRBD1 identical over 8 bases. Trimming at V came to 7 bases and at J to 11 bases, leaving 12 bases not matched to a gene. Germline lookup yields CDR1 SGHVS and CDR2 FQNEAQ. CDR3 length: 13 residues. The CDR3 bases are TGTGCCAGCACCCAAGGGACAGGTGAGACGGCTTTCTTT. This translates into CASTQGTGETAFF. Supplemented by reference TRBV7-8 and TRBJ1-1, the full variable domain reads GAGVSQSPRYKVAKRGQDVALRCDPISGHVSLFWYQQALGQGPEFLTYFQNEAQLDKSGLPSDRFFAERPEGSVSTLKIQRTQQEDSAVYLCASTQGTGETAFFGQGTRLTVV.

The chain carries TRBV11-3 and TRBJ2-2, with 8 bases lining up with TRBD2. Germline V gene sequence: CDR1 SGHNT, CDR2 YENEEA. The CDR3 runs 16 residues. Trimming cost V 1 base and J 4 bases; bases outside gene matches: 5. The CDR3 nucleotides are TGTGCCAGCAGCTTAGGTGGGACTAGGGGCACCGGGGAGCTGTTTTTT. Translating gives CASSLGGTRGTGELFF.

This chain uses TRBV5-1 with TRBJ1-2, with 9 bases lining up with TRBD1. Germline V lookup: CDR1 SGHRS, CDR2 YFSETQ. The CDR3 has 13 residues. Trimming removed 3 bases from V and 13 bases from J; junction bases left unmatched: 10. CDR3 sequence: CASSWADRGSSTF. Written as DNA, the CDR3 is TGCGCCAGCAGCTGGGCCGACAGGGGGTCAAGCACCTTC.

This clone has just one count. V is TRBV6-1 and J is TRBJ2-5, with 7 bases matching TRBD1. The CDR3 loop spans 17 amino acids. V gave up 2 bases and J gave up 4 bases; unmatched junction bases: 13. CDR1 and CDR2 from the germline V gene are MNHNS and SASEGT. The CDR3 here is CASSETVTWTGGETQYF. DNA of the CDR3: TGTGCCAGCAGTGAAACCGTTACTTGGACAGGAGGAGAGACCCAGTACTTC.

The rearrangement links TRBV28 to TRBJ1-1; D call uncertain. CDR1 and CDR2 from the germline V gene are MDHEN and SYDVKM. V was cut by 2 bases and J by 0 bases, with 16 bases left in between. This CDR3 comprises 17 residues. CDR3 nucleotide sequence: TGTGCCAGCAGTTTAGATGGAATCGGGTATATGAACACTGAAGCTTTCTTT. It encodes CASSLDGIGYMNTEAFF.

The chain joins TRBV6-1 to TRBJ1-2; D gene ambiguous. The CDR3 runs 11 residues. Looked up from germline, CDR1 is MNHNS and CDR2 is SASEGT. V was shortened by 3 bases and J by 4 bases, with 3 bases between the two germline ends. CDR3 in DNA: TGTGCCAGCAGTGACATCTATGGCTACACCTTC. It is translated as CASSDIYGYTF.

CDR3 nucleotide sequence: TGCGCCAGCAGCTTGGACAGGGTGGGAAAACTGTTTTTT. Encoded protein: CASSLDRVGKLFF. The V call is TRBV5-1, the J call TRBJ1-4, with D perhaps TRBD1 (6 bases). V lost 0 bases and J lost 10, with 10 bases in between. CDR1 and CDR2 (germline): SGHRS, YFSETQ. This CDR3 is 13 amino acids long.

The rearrangement links TRBV5-7 to TRBJ1-5; D possibly corresponds to TRBD1 (5 bases). TRBV5-7 has ORF status, its function being uncertain. With 1 base removed from V and 5 bases from J, the gap between germline ends came to 13 bases. The CDR3 totals 15 residues. The CDR3 bases are TGTGCCAGCAGCTTGCTCACAGGTATCTATCAGCCCCAGCATTTT. Translated, it gives CASSLLTGIYQPQHF.

The chain recombines TRBV19 with TRBJ2-2, with D possibly being TRBD2 (6 bases). Trimming stripped 3 bases from V and 6 bases from J, with 17 bases between. This CDR3 comprises 16 residues. Germline V lookup: CDR1 LNHDA, CDR2 SQIVND (reference sequence). This CDR3 is CASSISGRLVAGELFF. CDR3 sequence (DNA): TGTGCCAGTAGTATCTCCGGCCGACTAGTTGCCGGGGAGCTGTTTTTT. Supplemented by reference TRBV19 and TRBJ2-2, the full variable domain reads DGGITQSPKYLFRKEGQNVTLSCEQNLNHDAMYWYRQDPGQGLRLIYYSQIVNDFQKGDIAEGYSVSREKKESFPLTVTSAQKNPTAFYLCASSISGRLVAGELFFGEGSRLTVL.

The rearrangement joins TRBV19 to TRBJ2-3, with 13 bases lining up with TRBD2. The CDR3 totals 16 residues. The germline CDR1 and CDR2 sequences are LNHDA and SQIVND (reference sequence). V was clipped by 4 bases and J by 6 bases; unmatched bases: 7. The CDR3 protein is CASSTTSGRAQDTQYF. In DNA form, the CDR3 reads TGTGCCAGTAGTACCACTAGCGGGAGGGCTCAGGATACGCAGTATTTT.

V gene TRBV19 combines with J gene TRBJ2-1; 9 nucleotides match TRBD2. V shed 5 bases and J 4 bases; nucleotides not matched to a gene: 15. The V gene's germline CDR1 is LNHDA and CDR2 SQIVND (reference sequence). The CDR3 sequence is 18 residues long. The CDR3 region has the DNA TGTGCCAGTAGTGCTCCTAGTTCGGCGGGAGGGTATTACAATGAGCAGTTCTTC. This gives the protein CASSAPSSAGGYYNEQFF. The full variable domain, completed using reference TRBV19 and TRBJ2-1, is DGGITQSPKYLFRKEGQNVTLSCEQNLNHDAMYWYRQDPGQGLRLIYYSQIVNDFQKGDIAEGYSVSREKKESFPLTVTSAQKNPTAFYLCASSAPSSAGGYYNEQFFGPGTRLTVL.

This clone was picked up one time. The chain combines TRBV15 with TRBJ2-5; 10 bases map to TRBD2. The CDR3 length is 16 residues. Germline CDR1 reads LNHNV; CDR2 reads YYDKDF (reference sequence). V lost 1 base to trimming and J lost 2 bases; unmatched junction nucleotides: 4. Here the CDR3 reads CATSRVAGGIQETQYF. CDR3 coding DNA: TGTGCCACCAGCAGAGTAGCGGGAGGAATACAAGAGACCCAGTACTTC.

This clone has only one observation. V gene TRBV7-9 combines with J gene TRBJ2-7, with TRBD1 identical over 7 bases. This CDR3 comprises 13 residues. The J segment lost 4 bases and the V segment lost 5 bases, leaving 5 bases of the junction unmatched. Germline V gene lookup returns CDR1 SEHNR and CDR2 FQNEAQ (reference sequence). As DNA, the CDR3 is TGTGCCAGCAGCCTCAACAGGGGTTACGAGCAGTACTTC. Translation: CASSLNRGYEQYF.

A few counts support this clone. CDR3 sequence: CASSLPRPNTGELFF. The CDR3 DNA is TGCGCCAGCAGCTTGCCTAGACCGAACACCGGGGAGCTGTTTTTT. The chain combines TRBV5-1 with TRBJ2-2; no clear D gene. This CDR3 is built from 15 residues. Per the germline V gene, CDR1 is SGHRS and CDR2 is YFSETQ. Trimming took 1 base from V and 0 from J, leaving 7 bases between them.

The chain is built from TRBV7-9 and TRBJ2-7; D call uncertain. This CDR3 is built from 11 residues. Trimming removed 4 bases at V and 3 bases at J, with 4 bases between. Germline CDR1 and CDR2: SEHNR and FQNEAQ (reference sequence). The CDR3 is CASSYNYEQYF. CDR3 nucleotide sequence: TGTGCCAGCAGCTACAACTACGAGCAGTACTTC.

This rearrangement joins TRBV14 to TRBJ2-7, with 9 bases that match TRBD2. The CDR3 loop spans 15 amino acids. The junction had 2 bases not matched to a gene; V was cut back by 0 bases and J by 2 bases. Germline values: CDR1 SGHDN, CDR2 FVKESK. Here the CDR3 reads CASSQEAGGPYEQYF. CDR3 coding DNA: TGTGCCAGCAGCCAAGAGGCGGGAGGGCCCTACGAGCAGTACTTC.

This chain connects TRBV21-1 to TRBJ1-5; TRBD1, as called in the table, went unchecked against the DNA. TRBV21-1 is flagged as a pseudogene. This CDR3 region has 14 residues. The CDR3 coding sequence is TGTGCCAGCAGCACCACAGGCTCCAATCAGCCCCAGCATTTT. Protein product: CASSTTGSNQPQHF.

The gene calls are TRBV7-9 and TRBJ1-4, with 8 bases matching TRBD1. The germline V gene has CDR1 SEHNR and CDR2 FQNEAQ (reference sequence). After removal of 7 bases from V and 6 bases from J, the junction contained 10 bases not matched to a gene. The CDR3 consists of 15 residues. Here the CDR3 DNA reads TGTGCCAGCACCCGAGCAGGGGGCGGGGATGAAAAACTGTTTTTT. Translation gives CASTRAGGGDEKLFF.

This chain links TRBV6-6 with TRBJ1-5; TRBD1 agrees at 7 bases. CDR1 MNHNY and CDR2 SVGAGI come from the germline V gene (reference sequence). The CDR3 is 15 residues long. J was trimmed by 5 bases and V by 4 bases; bases with no gene match: 8. In DNA form, the CDR3 reads TGTGCCAGCAGTTCCATGACAGGGTCAGATCAGCCCCAGCATTTT. The encoded protein is CASSSMTGSDQPQHF.

J is TRBJ1-2 and V is TRBV19; the D gene is possibly TRBD1 (6 bases). CDR3 length equals 16 residues. Looked up from germline, CDR1 is LNHDA and CDR2 is SQIVND (reference sequence). V lost 5 bases and J lost 4, with 20 bases in between. This chain's CDR3 is CASSPADAAGAYGYTF. The CDR3 region has the DNA TGTGCCAGTAGTCCAGCCGACGCCGCAGGGGCCTATGGCTACACCTTC.

The chain couples TRBV5-1 to TRBJ2-5, with a tentative D call TRBD2 (5 bases). V was shortened by 0 bases and J by 2 bases, with 17 bases between the two germline ends. From germline, CDR1 is SGHRS and CDR2 YFSETQ. The CDR3 contains 17 residues. CDR3 residues: CASSLGPGMGGQETQYF. In nucleotides, the CDR3 is TGCGCCAGCAGCTTGGGCCCGGGAATGGGTGGACAAGAGACCCAGTACTTC.

This clone has more than one count but fewer than ten. This chain connects TRBV18 to TRBJ2-1; 9 positions match TRBD1. This CDR3 region has 14 residues. Germline V gives CDR1 KGHSH, CDR2 LQKENI. With 6 bases clipped from V and 10 bases from J, the junction kept 10 bases outside the gene matches. CDR3 sequence: CASSEWTGVDEQFF. In DNA form, the CDR3 reads TGTGCCAGCTCGGAATGGACAGGGGTGGACGAGCAGTTCTTC.

This clone was detected only once. The chain has TRBV4-1 and TRBJ2-2; 10 bases match TRBD1. Germline values: CDR1 MGHRA, CDR2 YSYEKL. V was pared by 3 bases and J by 5 bases, with 3 bases of the junction left unmatched. This CDR3 is built from 15 residues. Here the CDR3 DNA reads TGCGCCAGCAGCCACGGACAGGGGGGGACCGGGGAGCTGTTTTTT. Its translation: CASSHGQGGTGELFF.

The CDR3 loop reads CASSLRGSGYTF. The CDR3 DNA follows: TGTGCCAGCAGTTTAAGGGGCAGTGGCTACACCTTC. The chain carries TRBV28 and TRBJ1-2, with D perhaps TRBD1 (5 bases). Germline V gene data show CDR1 as MDHEN and CDR2 as SYDVKM. This CDR3 contains 12 residues. The V gene lost 2 bases and the J gene lost 7 bases, with 8 bases spanning the gap.

The chain uses TRBV5-1 and TRBJ2-2, with TRBD2 as a possible D gene (5 bases). The germline gives CDR1 SGHRS, CDR2 YFSETQ. This CDR3 spans 15 amino acids. V was shortened by 0 bases and J by 0 bases, with 6 bases between the two germline ends. The CDR3 sequence: CASSLGRSNTGELFF. CDR3 bases: TGCGCCAGCAGCTTGGGGAGGTCGAACACCGGGGAGCTGTTTTTT.

The chain has TRBV7-2 and TRBJ2-1, with D unresolved. Germline V lookup: CDR1 SGHTA, CDR2 FQGNSA. CDR3 length: 13 amino acids. V lost 7 bases, J lost 7 bases, and 14 bases lay in between. CDR3 coding DNA: TGTGCCAGCACCCCGAGCTCTAGAAATGAGCAGTTCTTC. Residues: CASTPSSRNEQFF.